This T cell receptor (beta chain) emerged from a study of T-cell reconstitution after alpha-beta-depleted transplantation in children. Study results and limitations: Approximately two months post-transplant, alpha-beta T cells reportedly originated from several hundred expanded graft clones.

This clonotype has a handful of counts. Its antigen is still unknown. CDR1 is LGHNA and CDR2 is YNFKEQ in the germline V gene. This CDR3 spans 15 amino acids. The germline V and J ends were trimmed by 0 bases and 7 bases, with 13 bases remaining between them. Unique molecular identifiers tagged the TCRbeta library. Each CDR3 protein is one row after TCRdb ran MiXCR on the PCR reads. The data contain some 600,000 distinct CDR3 sequences, approximately 13% of them singletons. The origin of this receptor is a male patient younger than 18 who had a stem cell transplant for acute myeloid leukemia, so the T cells may come from the graft donor. The input for sequencing was PBMCs, mostly from graft donor cells, taken 360 days after TCRalphabeta/CD19-depleted stem cell transplant. The chain recombines TRBV4-2 with TRBJ2-1; D is possibly TRBD2 (6 bases). The CDR3 here is CASSQDGSSWNEQFF. CDR3 sequence (DNA): TGTGCCAGCAGCCAAGACGGGAGCTCGTGGAATGAGCAGTTCTTC.